This T cell receptor (beta chain) was sequenced for a study of PD-1 blockade in classical Hodgkin lymphoma. The CDR3 is 12 residues long. Germline CDR1 is SGHDN and CDR2 is FVKESK. Between the trimmed V and J ends, which lost 4 bases and 10 bases, there was a span of 14 bases. Each patient's relapse followed autologous stem cell transplantation, and brentuximab vedotin exposure varied. Sequenced by immunoSEQ multiplex PCR; TCRdb stores in-frame clones only, minus some. This sample yields 20,000 to 25,000 clones, of which 80% to 85% are seen a single time; roughly 21% belongs to the top ten. The sequenced sample was peripheral blood mononuclear cells (PBMCs), obtained before the second cycle of nivolumab. The TCR comes from a human donor with classical Hodgkin lymphoma. The V and J genes are TRBV14 and TRBJ2-7; possible D gene TRBD1, 6 bases. CDR3 sequence (DNA): TGTGCCAGCAGCCGGAATCTACAGGGCCAGTACTTC. Translating it yields CASSRNLQGQYF.